These 7 T cell receptor beta chains came from one sample sequenced in a study of blood T cells in healthy people across ages. A second PCR, run for roughly 7 to 12 cycles, used a sample-barcoded 5' primer plus a J-beta primer mix. One entry per CDR3 protein results from TCRdb running MiXCR on the 5' RACE reads. The sample lists fewer than 800,000 distinct CDR3 sequences; approximately 49% were seen once. Material for sequencing was blood. The receptors were sampled from a woman in her fifties or sixties in good health.

The rearrangement uses TRBV7-9 and TRBJ2-6, with D perhaps being TRBD1 or TRBD2 (5 bases each). The V gene's germline CDR1 is SEHNR and CDR2 FQNEAQ (reference sequence). The germline V and J ends were trimmed by 6 bases and 0 bases, with 15 bases remaining between them. The CDR3 consists of 17 residues. Written as DNA, the CDR3 is TGTGCCAGCAGGTTGCCGGGACGGAACTCTGGGGCCAACGTCCTGACTTTC. It specifies CASRLPGRNSGANVLTF.

With respect to this clonotype: Just one base apart from a much larger clone, this may be a read error. The genes are TRBV7-2 and TRBJ1-2; no clear D. With 1 base removed from V and 4 bases from J, the gap between germline ends came to 7 bases. The germline gives CDR1 SGHTA, CDR2 FQGNSA. CDR3 length: 13 residues. The CDR3 is CASSLGGIYGYTF. The CDR3 nucleotides are TGTGCCAGCAGCTTAGGAGGGATCTATGGCTACACCTTC.

V usage is TRBV24-1 and J usage is TRBJ2-1; either TRBD1 or TRBD2 may fit D (5 bases each). Trimming pared 5 bases from V and 4 bases from J, leaving 11 bases between. From germline, CDR1 is KGHDR and CDR2 SFDVKD. This CDR3 contains 14 residues. As DNA, the CDR3 is TGTGCCACCAGTGGGTGGGGGAATTACAATGAGCAGTTCTTC. This gives the protein CATSGWGNYNEQFF.

The chain is built from TRBV5-1 and TRBJ2-3; the match to TRBD1 covers 8 bases. Germline trimming cut 4 bases from V and 0 bases from J; bases unmatched to any gene: 13. The CDR3 runs to 18 residues. Germline V lookup: CDR1 SGHRS, CDR2 YFSETQ. The CDR3, as DNA: TGCGCCAGCAGCACCCTCCCGACAGGGGCCGGTAGCACAGATACGCAGTATTTT. It encodes CASSTLPTGAGSTDTQYF.

V is TRBV3-1 and J is TRBJ1-2; TRBD1 agrees at 7 bases. CDR3 length: 14 residues. V lost 6 bases, J lost 0 bases, and 4 bases stayed unmatched. Germline lookup yields CDR1 LGHDT and CDR2 YNNKEL (reference sequence). The CDR3 DNA is TGTGCCAGCAGTCCGGACAGGTCTAACTATGGCTACACCTTC. Residues: CASSPDRSNYGYTF.

This clonotype was recorded many times. The chain combines TRBV4-2 with TRBJ1-2; D is undetermined. There are 15 residues in the CDR3. Trimming took 3 bases from V and 2 from J, leaving 13 bases between them. Germline V gene data show CDR1 as LGHNA and CDR2 as YNFKEQ. CDR3 residues: CASSHPSDGNYGYTF. As DNA, the CDR3 is TGTGCCAGCAGCCACCCGTCGGACGGGAACTATGGCTACACCTTC.

The gene calls are TRBV12-3 or TRBV12-4 and TRBJ2-7, with 8 bases matching TRBD1. The CDR3 is 14 residues long. Unmatched junction bases numbered 5, after V lost 6 bases and J lost 1 base. The CDR3 coding sequence is TGTGCCAGCAGGACAGGGGCTCGGTCCTACGAGCAGTACTTC. This encodes CASRTGARSYEQYF.